This passage covers 4 T cell receptor beta chains from one sample sequenced in a study of blood T cells in healthy people across ages. Together with a sample-barcoded 5' primer, a J-beta primer mix was included in a second PCR lasting about 6 to 11 cycles. TCRdb reprocessed the 5' RACE reads with MiXCR, giving one entry per CDR3 protein. The repertoire holds 600,000 to 1,000,000 distinct CDR3 sequences, 25% seen once, with more than 3% in the top ten. Another study also made use of these data, one on T cells of mothers and their children.

The sequencing input was blood. All receptors come from a boy younger than 18 in good health.

This clonotype came up a few times. The J gene is TRBJ2-5, the V gene TRBV6-1, with 7 bases matching TRBD1. The CDR3 spans 16 residues. With 1 base clipped from V and 4 bases from J, the junction kept 9 bases outside the gene matches. CDR1 and CDR2 (germline): MNHNS, SASEGT. For the CDR3, the DNA is TGTGCCAGCAGTGAAGATAGGCAGGGGGTCCGAGAGACCCAGTACTTC. Protein: CASSEDRQGVRETQYF.

This sequence joins TRBV6-5 and TRBJ1-3; D is unresolved. The germline V and J ends were trimmed by 6 bases and 7 bases, with 16 bases remaining between them. The CDR3 is made up of 14 amino acids. The germline V gene encodes CDR1 MNHEY and CDR2 SVGAGI. The CDR3 is CASSPLGSFNTIYF. CDR3 bases: TGTGCCAGCAGCCCCCTCGGGAGTTTTAACACCATATATTTT.

The sample holds one count of this clonotype. Written as DNA, the CDR3 is TGTGCCAGCTCGGGAGAGGGGGCGCGACAGACCCAGTACTTC. Protein: CASSGEGARQTQYF. This chain joins TRBV13 and TRBJ2-5; D possibly corresponds to TRBD1 (7 bases). Germline CDR1 is PRHDT and CDR2 is FYEKMQ (reference sequence). V lost 8 bases, J lost 6 bases, and 19 bases lay in between. This CDR3 spans 14 amino acids.

This chain uses TRBV20-1 with TRBJ2-7; 8 bases match TRBD1. Trimming took 6 bases from V and 3 from J; bases not matched to a gene: 4. Per germline, CDR1 DFQATT and CDR2 SNEGSKA (reference sequence). This CDR3 region has 12 residues. DNA for the CDR3: TGCAGTGCCGGGACAGGAGACTACGAGCAGTACTTC. Amino acid sequence: CSAGTGDYEQYF.